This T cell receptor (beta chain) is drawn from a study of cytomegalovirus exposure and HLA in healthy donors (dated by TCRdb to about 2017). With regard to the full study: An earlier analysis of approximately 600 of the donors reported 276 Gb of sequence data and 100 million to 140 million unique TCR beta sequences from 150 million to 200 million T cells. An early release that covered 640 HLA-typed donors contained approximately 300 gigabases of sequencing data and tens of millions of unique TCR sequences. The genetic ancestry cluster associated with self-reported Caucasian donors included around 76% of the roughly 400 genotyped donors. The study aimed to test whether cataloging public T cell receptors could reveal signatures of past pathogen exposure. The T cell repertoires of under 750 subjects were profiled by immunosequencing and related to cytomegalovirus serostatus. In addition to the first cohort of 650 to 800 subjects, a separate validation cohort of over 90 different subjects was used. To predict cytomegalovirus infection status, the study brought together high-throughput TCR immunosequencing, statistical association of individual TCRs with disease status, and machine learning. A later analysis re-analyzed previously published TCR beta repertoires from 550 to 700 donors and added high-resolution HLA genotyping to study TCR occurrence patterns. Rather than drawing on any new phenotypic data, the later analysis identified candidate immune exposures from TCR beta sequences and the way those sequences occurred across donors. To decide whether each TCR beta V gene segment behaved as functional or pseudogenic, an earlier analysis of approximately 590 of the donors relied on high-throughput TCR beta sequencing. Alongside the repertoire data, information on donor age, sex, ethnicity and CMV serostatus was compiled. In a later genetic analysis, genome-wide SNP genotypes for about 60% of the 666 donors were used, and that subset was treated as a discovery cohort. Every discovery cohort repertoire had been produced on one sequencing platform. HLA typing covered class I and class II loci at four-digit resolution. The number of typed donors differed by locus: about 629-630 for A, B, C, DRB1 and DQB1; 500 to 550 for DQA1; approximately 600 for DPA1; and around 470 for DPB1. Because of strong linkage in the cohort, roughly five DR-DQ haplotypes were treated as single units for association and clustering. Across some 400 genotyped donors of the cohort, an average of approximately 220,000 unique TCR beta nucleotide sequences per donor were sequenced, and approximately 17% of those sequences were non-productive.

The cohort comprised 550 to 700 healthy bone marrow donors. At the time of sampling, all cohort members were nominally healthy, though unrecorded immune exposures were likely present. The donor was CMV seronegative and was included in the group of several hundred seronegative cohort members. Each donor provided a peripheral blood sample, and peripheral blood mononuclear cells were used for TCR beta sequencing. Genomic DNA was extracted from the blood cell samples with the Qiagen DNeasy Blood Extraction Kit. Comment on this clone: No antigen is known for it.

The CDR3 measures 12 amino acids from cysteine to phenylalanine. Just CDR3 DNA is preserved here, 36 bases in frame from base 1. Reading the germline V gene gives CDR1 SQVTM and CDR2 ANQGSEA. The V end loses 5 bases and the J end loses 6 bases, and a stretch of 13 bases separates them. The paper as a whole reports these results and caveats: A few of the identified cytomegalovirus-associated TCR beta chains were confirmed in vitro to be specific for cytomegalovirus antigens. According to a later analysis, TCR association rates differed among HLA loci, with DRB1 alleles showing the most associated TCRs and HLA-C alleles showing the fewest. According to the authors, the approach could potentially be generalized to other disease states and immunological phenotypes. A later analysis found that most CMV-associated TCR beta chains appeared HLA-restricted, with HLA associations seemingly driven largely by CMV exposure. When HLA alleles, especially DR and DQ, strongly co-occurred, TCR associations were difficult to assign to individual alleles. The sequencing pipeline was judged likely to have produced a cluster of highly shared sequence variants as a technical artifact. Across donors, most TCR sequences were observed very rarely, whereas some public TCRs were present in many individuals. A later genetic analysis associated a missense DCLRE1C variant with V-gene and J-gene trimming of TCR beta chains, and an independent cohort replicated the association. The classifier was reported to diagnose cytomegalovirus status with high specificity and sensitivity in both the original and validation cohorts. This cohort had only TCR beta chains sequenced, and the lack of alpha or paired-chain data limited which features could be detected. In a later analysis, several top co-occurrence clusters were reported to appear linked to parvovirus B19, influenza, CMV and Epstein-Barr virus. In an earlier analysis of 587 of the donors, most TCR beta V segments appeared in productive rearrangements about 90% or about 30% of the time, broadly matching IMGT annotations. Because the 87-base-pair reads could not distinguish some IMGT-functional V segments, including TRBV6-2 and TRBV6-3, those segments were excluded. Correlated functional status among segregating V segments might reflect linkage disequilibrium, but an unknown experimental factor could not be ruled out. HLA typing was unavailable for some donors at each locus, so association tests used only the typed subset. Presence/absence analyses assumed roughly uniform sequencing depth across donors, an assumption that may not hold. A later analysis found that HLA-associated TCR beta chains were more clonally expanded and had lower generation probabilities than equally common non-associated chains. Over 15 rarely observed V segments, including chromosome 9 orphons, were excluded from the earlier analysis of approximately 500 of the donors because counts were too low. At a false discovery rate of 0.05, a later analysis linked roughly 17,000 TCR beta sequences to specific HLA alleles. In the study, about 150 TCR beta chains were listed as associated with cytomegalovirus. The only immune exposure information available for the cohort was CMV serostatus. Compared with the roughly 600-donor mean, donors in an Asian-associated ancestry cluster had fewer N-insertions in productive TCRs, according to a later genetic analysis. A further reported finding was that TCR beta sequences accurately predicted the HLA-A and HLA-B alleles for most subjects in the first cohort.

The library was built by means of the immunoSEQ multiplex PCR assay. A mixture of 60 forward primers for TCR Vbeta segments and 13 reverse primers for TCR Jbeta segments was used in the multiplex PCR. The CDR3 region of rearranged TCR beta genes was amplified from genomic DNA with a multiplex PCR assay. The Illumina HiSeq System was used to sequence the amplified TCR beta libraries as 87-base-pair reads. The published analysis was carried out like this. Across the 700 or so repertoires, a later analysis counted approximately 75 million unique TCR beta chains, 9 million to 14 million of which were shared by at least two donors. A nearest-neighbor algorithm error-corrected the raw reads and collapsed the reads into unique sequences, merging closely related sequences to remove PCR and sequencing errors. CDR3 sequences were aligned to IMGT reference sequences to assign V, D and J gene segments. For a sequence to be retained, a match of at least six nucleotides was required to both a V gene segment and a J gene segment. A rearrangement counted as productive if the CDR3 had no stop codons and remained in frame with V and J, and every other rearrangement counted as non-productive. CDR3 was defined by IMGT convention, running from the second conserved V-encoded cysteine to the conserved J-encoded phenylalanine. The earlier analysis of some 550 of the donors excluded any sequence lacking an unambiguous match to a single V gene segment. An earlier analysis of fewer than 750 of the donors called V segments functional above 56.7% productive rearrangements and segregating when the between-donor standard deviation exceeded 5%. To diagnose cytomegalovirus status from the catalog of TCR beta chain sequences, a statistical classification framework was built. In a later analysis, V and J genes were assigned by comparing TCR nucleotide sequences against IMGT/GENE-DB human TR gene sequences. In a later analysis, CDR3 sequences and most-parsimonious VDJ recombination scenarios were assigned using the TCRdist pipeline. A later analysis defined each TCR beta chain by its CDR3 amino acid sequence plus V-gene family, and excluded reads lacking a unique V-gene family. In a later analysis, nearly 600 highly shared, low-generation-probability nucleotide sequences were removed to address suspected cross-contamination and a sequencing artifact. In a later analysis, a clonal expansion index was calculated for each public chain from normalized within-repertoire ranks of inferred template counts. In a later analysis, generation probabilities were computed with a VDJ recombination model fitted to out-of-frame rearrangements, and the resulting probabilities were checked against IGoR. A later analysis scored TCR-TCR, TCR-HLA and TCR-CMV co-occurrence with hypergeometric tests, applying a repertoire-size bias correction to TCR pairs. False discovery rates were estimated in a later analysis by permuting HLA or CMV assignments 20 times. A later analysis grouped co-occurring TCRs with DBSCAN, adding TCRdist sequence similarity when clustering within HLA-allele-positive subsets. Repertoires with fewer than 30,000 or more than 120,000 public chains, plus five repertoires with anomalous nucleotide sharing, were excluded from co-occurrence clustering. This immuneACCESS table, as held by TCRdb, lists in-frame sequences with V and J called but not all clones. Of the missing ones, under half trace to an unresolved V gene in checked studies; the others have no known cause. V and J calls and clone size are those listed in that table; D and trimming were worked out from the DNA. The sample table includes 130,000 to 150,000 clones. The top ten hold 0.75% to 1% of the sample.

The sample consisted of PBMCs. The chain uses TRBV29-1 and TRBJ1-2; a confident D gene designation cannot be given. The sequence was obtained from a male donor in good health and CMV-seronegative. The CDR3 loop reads CSVPRGDHGYTF. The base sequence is TGCAGCGTTCCGCGCGGGGATCATGGCTACACCTTC.